The rows below give T cell receptor beta chains drawn from one sample of a study of shared clonotypes between healthy human individuals. The table came from immunoSEQ multiplex PCR; TCRdb's copy has only in-frame clones and leaves some out. The sample carries around 2,000,000 clones, about 92% recorded once. Sequencing was done on a sample of naive CD8+ T cells from PBMCs. Receptors were obtained from a man younger than 35 in good health. Some clones in this sample may be carry-over from other donors' samples. Both conserved end residues are part of each CDR3. A D gene is named only where the DNA matches it firmly. Clone size appears in some rows only: once, few, many, or a class for an expanded clone.

J: TRBJ1-1; D: -; V: TRBV28; size: -; CDR3: CASSLDGAGSFF; DNA: TGTGCCAGCAGTTTAGACGGGGCTGGAAGTTTCTTT
J: TRBJ2-1; D: -; V: TRBV7-3; size: -; CDR3: CASSQLPYNEQFF; DNA: TGTGCCAGCAGCCAGTTACCCTACAATGAGCAGTTCTTC
J: TRBJ1-5; D: -; V: TRBV28; size: -; CDR3: CASSLSRGSNQPQHF; DNA: TGTGCCAGCAGTTTATCGCGCGGTAGCAATCAGCCCCAGCATTTT
J: TRBJ2-5; D: -; V: TRBV10-3; size: -; CDR3: CAIGGGGQETQYF; DNA: TGTGCCATCGGGGGAGGGGGCCAAGAGACCCAGTACTTC
J: TRBJ2-2; D: -; V: TRBV6-5; size: -; CDR3: CASSYSTGETGELFF; DNA: TGTGCCAGCAGTTACTCCACTGGGGAAACCGGGGAGCTGTTTTTT
J: TRBJ2-7; D: TRBD2; V: TRBV27; size: -; CDR3: CASSISGRMEQYF; DNA: TGTGCCAGCAGTATCAGCGGGAGGATGGAGCAGTACTTC
J: TRBJ2-3; D: TRBD2; V: TRBV29-1; size: few; CDR3: CSVGASGSLDTQYF; DNA: TGCAGCGTTGGGGCTAGCGGGAGCCTAGATACGCAGTATTTT
J: TRBJ2-7; D: -; V: TRBV21-1; size: -; CDR3: CASRPGGPGGWDSHYEQYF; DNA: TGTGCCAGCAGACCAGGGGGACCCGGCGGATGGGACAGCCACTACGAGCAGTACTTC
J: TRBJ2-1; D: -; V: TRBV19; size: -; CDR3: CASRVATGWNEQFF; DNA: TGTGCCAGTAGGGTTGCGACGGGGTGGAATGAGCAGTTCTTC
J: TRBJ2-7; D: -; V: TRBV27; size: -; CDR3: CASWGWAGSNSYEQYF; DNA: TGTGCCAGCTGGGGATGGGCAGGGTCAAACTCCTACGAGCAGTACTTC
J: TRBJ1-4; D: TRBD1; V: TRBV14; size: once; CDR3: CASSQARRQGWTNEKLFF; DNA: TGTGCCAGCAGCCAAGCCCGCAGACAGGGCTGGACTAATGAAAAACTGTTTTTT
J: TRBJ2-1; D: TRBD2; V: TRBV7-9; size: -; CDR3: CASSSTSGSSYNEQFF; DNA: TGTGCCAGCAGTTCGACTAGCGGGAGCTCCTACAATGAGCAGTTCTTC
J: TRBJ1-1; D: TRBD1; V: TRBV5-1; size: -; CDR3: CASSRSRGRDTEAFF; DNA: TGCGCCAGCAGCCGCTCGAGGGGGCGTGACACTGAAGCTTTCTTT
J: TRBJ1-2; D: TRBD1; V: TRBV6-1; size: -; CDR3: CASSERLQGANYGYTF; DNA: TGTGCCAGCAGTGAACGTCTCCAGGGGGCGAACTATGGCTACACCTTC
J: TRBJ2-7; D: -; V: TRBV25-1; size: -; CDR3: CASSAREPGEQYF; DNA: TGTGCCAGCAGTGCCCGGGAACCAGGCGAGCAGTACTTC
J: TRBJ2-5; D: TRBD2; V: TRBV28; size: -; CDR3: CASSLAREGDETQYF; DNA: TGTGCCAGCAGTTTGGCCAGGGAGGGAGATGAGACCCAGTACTTC
J: TRBJ1-1; D: TRBD1; V: TRBV28; size: -; CDR3: CASSPGQGAGGDTEAFF; DNA: TGTGCCAGCAGCCCCGGCCAGGGGGCAGGGGGGGACACTGAAGCTTTCTTT
J: TRBJ1-2; D: -; V: TRBV4-2; size: -; CDR3: CASSQERGQVYGYTF; DNA: TGTGCCAGCAGCCAAGAACGGGGGCAGGTATATGGCTACACCTTC
J: TRBJ2-7; D: TRBD1; V: TRBV28; size: -; CDR3: CASRRQGDHEQYF; DNA: TGTGCCAGCAGGCGGCAGGGGGATCACGAGCAGTACTTC
J: TRBJ1-2; D: -; V: TRBV29-1; size: -; CDR3: CSVEVGGPGYTF; DNA: TGCAGCGTTGAAGTGGGAGGACCTGGCTACACCTTC
J: TRBJ2-7; D: TRBD1; V: TRBV4-1; size: -; CDR3: CASSPIRTGSEQYF; DNA: TGCGCCAGCAGCCCAATCCGGACAGGGAGCGAGCAGTACTTC
J: TRBJ2-1; D: -; V: TRBV28; size: once; CDR3: CASSLMRGSYNEQFF; DNA: TGTGCCAGCAGTTTGATGCGCGGCTCCTACAATGAGCAGTTCTTC
J: TRBJ2-5; D: TRBD1; V: TRBV9; size: -; CDR3: CASSARQGWEETQYF; DNA: TGTGCCAGCAGCGCCCGACAGGGTTGGGAGGAGACCCAGTACTTC
J: TRBJ1-4; D: TRBD1; V: TRBV7-2; size: -; CDR3: CASSRQGATNEKLFF; DNA: TGTGCCAGCAGCCGACAGGGGGCGACTAATGAAAAACTGTTTTTT
J: TRBJ2-7; D: -; V: TRBV10-3; size: -; CDR3: CAISGQRQAEQYF; DNA: TGTGCCATCAGTGGCCAACGACAGGCCGAGCAGTACTTC
J: TRBJ1-2; D: -; V: TRBV6-5; size: -; CDR3: CASSYSNQGIYGYTF; DNA: TGTGCCAGCAGTTACTCGAATCAGGGGATCTATGGCTACACCTTC
J: TRBJ2-7; D: -; V: TRBV28; size: -; CDR3: CASSLGTDEFYEQYF; DNA: TGTGCCAGCAGTTTAGGGACCGATGAATTCTACGAGCAGTACTTC
J: TRBJ2-1; D: -; V: TRBV18; size: -; CDR3: CASSPPRVSYNEQFF; DNA: TGTGCCAGCTCACCACCCCGGGTGTCTTACAATGAGCAGTTCTTC
J: TRBJ1-4; D: -; V: TRBV9; size: -; CDR3: CASSVGGGEDEKLFF; DNA: TGTGCCAGCAGCGTTGGGGGAGGGGAGGATGAAAAACTGTTTTTT
J: TRBJ2-1; D: TRBD2; V: TRBV11-2; size: few; CDR3: CASSSLSSGNYNEQFF; DNA: TGTGCCAGCAGCTCCCTAAGTAGCGGGAACTACAATGAGCAGTTCTTC
J: TRBJ2-1; D: -; V: TRBV11-2; size: -; CDR3: CASSLGPSSHNEQFF; DNA: TGTGCCAGCAGCTTAGGCCCCTCCAGCCACAATGAGCAGTTCTTC
J: TRBJ2-5; D: -; V: TRBV25-1; size: few; CDR3: CASSEVLGAQYF; DNA: TGTGCCAGCAGTGAAGTCCTTGGGGCCCAGTACTTC
J: TRBJ2-1; D: -; V: TRBV11-2; size: -; CDR3: CASSLVYNEQFF; DNA: TGTGCCAGCAGCTTAGTCTACAATGAGCAGTTCTTC
J: TRBJ2-1; D: TRBD2; V: TRBV27; size: -; CDR3: CASSSPAGVTYNEQFF; DNA: TGTGCCAGCAGTTCCCCAGCGGGAGTTACCTACAATGAGCAGTTCTTC
J: TRBJ2-1; D: -; V: TRBV2; size: -; CDR3: CASSSLGQQAPGEQFF; DNA: TGTGCCAGCAGTAGCCTGGGACAACAGGCCCCTGGGGAGCAGTTCTTC
J: TRBJ1-5; D: TRBD1; V: TRBV19; size: -; CDR3: CASRPWFEMRQGTDSNQPQHF; DNA: TGTGCCAGTAGACCATGGTTTGAAATGAGACAGGGGACTGATAGCAATCAGCCCCAGCATTTT
J: TRBJ2-7; D: -; V: TRBV7-2; size: -; CDR3: CASSFYAGLSYEQYF; DNA: TGTGCCAGCAGCTTCTATGCGGGACTCTCCTACGAGCAGTACTTC
J: TRBJ2-5; D: TRBD1; V: TRBV2; size: -; CDR3: CASSERSPKTRQGAETQYF; DNA: TGTGCCAGCAGTGAACGGTCCCCAAAGACTAGACAGGGGGCCGAGACCCAGTACTTC
J: TRBJ2-7; D: -; V: TRBV28; size: few; CDR3: CASSPPAYEQYF; DNA: TGTGCCAGCAGTCCCCCGGCCTACGAGCAGTACTTC
J: TRBJ2-1; D: -; V: TRBV5-4; size: -; CDR3: CASRLGLYNEQFF; DNA: TGTGCCAGCAGACTCGGACTATACAATGAGCAGTTCTTC
J: TRBJ1-1; D: TRBD1; V: TRBV5-1; size: -; CDR3: CASSLGTGHTEAFF; DNA: TGCGCCAGCAGCCTCGGGACAGGGCACACTGAAGCTTTCTTT
J: TRBJ2-3; D: -; V: TRBV11-2; size: -; CDR3: CASSLVITGSTDTQYF; DNA: TGTGCCAGCAGCTTAGTTATAACGGGAAGCACAGATACGCAGTATTTT
J: TRBJ2-1; D: -; V: TRBV7-2; size: -; CDR3: CASSPDRGNTYNEQFF; DNA: TGTGCCAGCAGCCCCGACCGGGGAAACACCTACAATGAGCAGTTCTTC
J: TRBJ2-1; D: TRBD2; V: TRBV4-3; size: -; CDR3: CASSQGSGRSSYNEQFF; DNA: TGCGCCAGCAGCCAGGGTAGCGGGAGAAGCTCCTACAATGAGCAGTTCTTC
J: TRBJ1-5; D: TRBD1; V: TRBV6-1; size: -; CDR3: CASRPGTGGHQPQHF; DNA: TGTGCCAGCAGACCCGGGACAGGGGGCCATCAGCCCCAGCATTTT
J: TRBJ1-2; D: TRBD1; V: TRBV29-1; size: -; CDR3: CSVGDRGTYGYTF; DNA: TGCAGCGTTGGGGACAGGGGGACATATGGCTACACCTTC
J: TRBJ2-1; D: TRBD2; V: TRBV27; size: -; CDR3: CASSPSSGDSYNEQFF; DNA: TGTGCCAGCAGTCCATCTAGCGGGGATTCCTACAATGAGCAGTTCTTC
J: TRBJ1-1; D: -; V: TRBV13; size: -; CDR3: CASSPEVENTEAFF; DNA: TGTGCCAGCAGCCCGGAGGTAGAGAACACTGAAGCTTTCTTT
J: TRBJ2-3; D: TRBD2; V: TRBV13; size: once; CDR3: CASSNRGEGGSYTDTQYF; DNA: TGTGCCAGCAGCAACCGGGGGGAGGGCGGGTCCTACACAGATACGCAGTATTTT
J: TRBJ2-2; D: TRBD1; V: TRBV7-9; size: -; CDR3: CASSPRTGENTGELFF; DNA: TGTGCCAGCAGCCCCCGGACAGGGGAAAACACCGGGGAGCTGTTTTTT
J: TRBJ2-1; D: -; V: TRBV28; size: -; CDR3: CASSLYGDSYNEQFF; DNA: TGTGCCAGCAGTTTATATGGAGACAGCTACAATGAGCAGTTCTTC
J: TRBJ2-7; D: -; V: TRBV11-2; size: -; CDR3: CASSGTYEQYF; DNA: TGTGCCAGCAGCGGCACCTACGAGCAGTACTTC
J: TRBJ1-6; D: -; V: TRBV4-1; size: -; CDR3: CASSQSLRGQGNSPLHF; DNA: TGCGCCAGCAGCCAAAGCCTCCGGGGTCAGGGGAATTCACCCCTCCACTTT
J: TRBJ1-4; D: -; V: TRBV7-9; size: -; CDR3: CASSLGPSGRMNEKLFF; DNA: TGTGCCAGCAGCTTAGGGCCTTCGGGTCGGATGAATGAAAAACTGTTTTTT
J: TRBJ1-5; D: TRBD1; V: TRBV28; size: -; CDR3: CASSLAGGEGNQPQHF; DNA: TGTGCCAGCAGTTTGGCAGGGGGCGAAGGCAATCAGCCCCAGCATTTT
J: TRBJ2-7; D: TRBD1; V: TRBV10-3; size: -; CDR3: CAISERGQDYEQYF; DNA: TGTGCCATCAGTGAAAGGGGACAGGATTACGAGCAGTACTTC
J: TRBJ2-5; D: -; V: TRBV4-1; size: -; CDR3: CASSQGESLRYF; DNA: TGCGCCAGCAGCCAAGGGGAGAGCCTGCGGTACTTC
J: TRBJ1-3; D: -; V: TRBV14; size: -; CDR3: CASSQVGETSEASGNTIYF; DNA: TGTGCCAGCAGCCAAGTTGGGGAGACATCCGAGGCGTCTGGAAACACCATATATTTT
J: TRBJ1-2; D: -; V: TRBV27; size: once; CDR3: CASSPSTGQRNYGYTF; DNA: TGTGCCAGCAGTCCGTCCACGGGGCAGCGCAACTATGGCTACACCTTC
J: TRBJ2-1; D: -; V: TRBV13; size: -; CDR3: CASSLGVSDNEQFF; DNA: TGTGCCAGCAGCTTAGGTGTTTCGGACAATGAGCAGTTCTTC